The 2 T cell receptor beta chains reported below all come from one sample, sequenced in a study of blood T cell repertoires in COVID-19 (dated by TCRdb to the early 2020s). Libraries were built with the immunoSEQ multiplex PCR assay. Held by TCRdb, this immuneACCESS table contains in-frame sequences only and omits some clones. Under half of the omission traces to an unresolved V gene where checked; the cause of the rest is unknown. In all, the sample holds hundreds of thousands of clones, and around 87% of those were seen once. The ten largest clones take up about 2.1% of the sample. What was sequenced was PBMCs or T cells enriched from blood (not recorded which). The receptors derive from a man aged 35-49 years in a cohort exposed to, infected with or recovered from COVID-19 (not recorded which).

This clone has only one observation. This chain links TRBV9 with TRBJ2-5; 8 nucleotides agree with TRBD2. This CDR3 is 15 amino acids long. Germline lookup yields CDR1 SGDLS and CDR2 YYNGEE. Losses at the gene ends were 0 bases for V and 5 bases for J; bases not matched to a gene: 6. In nucleotides, the CDR3 is TGTGCCAGCAGCGTAGTAGCGGGAAAGGGGGAGACCCAGTACTTC. This codes for CASSVVAGKGETQYF.

A few counts support this clone. This chain uses TRBV3-1 (or the pseudogene TRBV3-2) with TRBJ2-7; 8 bases map to TRBD2. The CDR3 spans 15 residues. The germline V gene encodes CDR1 LGHDT and CDR2 YNNKEL (reference sequence). The V gene end was trimmed by 4 bases and the J gene end by 7 bases; junction bases not matched to a gene: 12. The CDR3 sequence: CASSLQRGRSGEQYF. For the CDR3, the DNA is TGTGCCAGCAGCCTACAGCGGGGGAGGTCTGGTGAGCAGTACTTC.